This T cell receptor (beta chain) was captured by sequencing in a study of human T cells and chemical hapten exposure. As for the study in general: 2% DPC applied to a 2 cm by 2 cm arm area sensitized donors.

Study outcomes and limitations: The immune response of these alopecia patients might not match healthy individuals'. DPC sensitization left the count of TCRs above 1 in 1000 unchanged.

This clonotype was counted between two and nine times. The antigen remains unidentified. TCRdb reanalysed the RACE reads using MiXCR and keeps one entry per CDR3 protein. The sample lists some 170,000 distinct CDR3 sequences, 28% occurring once. Indicated time point: patch test 3, about 24 weeks after DPC sensitization. Stated treatment: therapeutic diphenylcyclopropenone sensitization with weekly scalp DPC. Blood, whole and unfractionated, served as the source for total RNA extraction. Trimming shortened V by 0 bases and J by 12 bases, and 13 bases separated the two germline ends. Germline loops: CDR1 SGHNT, CDR2 YYREEE (reference sequence). This CDR3 region has 12 residues.

Specimen: whole blood, collected in connection with sensitization to the hapten diphenylcyclopropenone (DPC). The TCR originated in a woman aged 18-29 years with alopecia areata. Some clones in this sample may be carry-over from other donors' samples. This chain uses TRBV5-4 with TRBJ2-7, with TRBD1 as a possible D gene (6 bases). The CDR3 is CASSLDLRGMYF. CDR3 sequence (DNA): TGTGCCAGCAGCTTGGATCTAAGGGGGATGTACTTC.